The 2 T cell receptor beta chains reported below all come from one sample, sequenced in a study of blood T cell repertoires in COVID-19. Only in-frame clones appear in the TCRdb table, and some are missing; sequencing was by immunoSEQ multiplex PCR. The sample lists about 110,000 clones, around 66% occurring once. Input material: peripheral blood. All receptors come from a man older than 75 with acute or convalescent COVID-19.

The CDR3 here is CASSLGGPAGGEQYF. The CDR3 nucleotides are TGTGCCAGCAGCTTAGGGGGCCCGGCGGGAGGCGAGCAGTACTTC. The gene calls are TRBV7-8 and TRBJ2-7, with TRBD2 identical over 8 bases. This CDR3 has 15 residues. Germline V gene sequence: CDR1 SGHVS, CDR2 FQNEAQ. After removal of 1 base from V and 6 bases from J, the junction contained 8 bases not matched to a gene.

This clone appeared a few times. This CDR3 reads CASSVTAPTYEQYF. CDR3 in DNA: TGCGCCAGCAGTGTAACTGCGCCAACCTACGAGCAGTACTTC. V usage is TRBV10-1 and J usage is TRBJ2-7; D not resolved. The V end was cut by 4 bases, the J end by 2 bases, with 12 bases between. CDR3 size: 14 residues. The germline V gene encodes CDR1 WNHNN and CDR2 SYGVQD (reference sequence).